The 22 T cell receptor beta chains in this list originate from one sample, sequenced in a study of glioma-infiltrating T cells. Amplification of TCR alpha and beta CDR3 regions from RNA used iRepertoire nested multiplex PCR. TCRdb re-called the multiplex PCR reads through MiXCR, storing one row per CDR3 protein. The sample has about 3,600 distinct CDR3 sequences; roughly 31% are singletons. Sequencing used glioma tissue, nonneoplastic brain tissue, or PBMCs (not recorded which). The receptors were gathered from a human donor with low-grade glioma or glioblastoma, undergoing nonglioma brain surgery, or in good health (not recorded which).

This clonotype was recorded many times. The chain links TRBV7-2 to TRBJ1-2, with D tentatively TRBD1 (5 bases). V gave up 8 bases and J gave up 5 bases, with 12 bases separating them. The germline gives CDR1 SGHTA, CDR2 FQGNSA. The length of the CDR3 is 12 residues. The CDR3 protein is CASGGGPYGYTF. CDR3 bases: TGTGCCAGCGGGGGAGGTCCATATGGCTACACCTTC.

As concerns this clonotype: At one end, the junction sequence differs from germline, possibly due to a read error. This chain uses TRBV6-2 or TRBV6-3 with TRBJ1-1; 12 bases align to TRBD1. The CDR3 has 18 amino acids. CDR1 is MNHEY, CDR2 SVGEGT, per germline. The CDR3 DNA is TGTACCAGCAGTTACTCGGGCGGGGACAGGGGGCGCGAGACTGAAGCTTTCTTT. Translating it yields CTSSYSGGDRGRETEAFF.

With regard to this clonotype: A read error is possible here, since a much larger clone lies one base away. V and J are TRBV24-1 and TRBJ1-2; D gene uncertain. CDR3 size: 16 residues. Germline values: CDR1 KGHDR, CDR2 SFDVKD. The germline V and J ends were trimmed by 0 bases and 5 bases, with 15 bases remaining between them. Here the CDR3 reads CATSDLTHMTRYGYTF. DNA of the CDR3: TGTGCCACCAGTGATTTGACCCACATGACTAGGTATGGCTACACCTTC.

This clonotype was seen at least ten times. The CDR3 loop is CASSFFGTSGGSSYNEQFF. The CDR3 DNA sequence: TGTGCCAGCAGTTTTTTTGGGACTAGCGGGGGGTCCTCCTACAATGAGCAGTTCTTC. The V and J genes are TRBV28 and TRBJ2-1; 15 bases are a match to TRBD2. The CDR3 is made up of 19 amino acids. Trimming at V came to 3 bases and at J to 0 bases, leaving 6 bases not matched to a gene. CDR1 is MDHEN, CDR2 SYDVKM, per germline.

Comments on this clonotype: Just one base apart from a much larger clone, this may be a read error. The chain links TRBV11-2 to TRBJ2-5, with 7 bases that match TRBD2. This CDR3 region has 16 residues. CDR1 is SGHAT, CDR2 FQNNGV, per germline. The J segment lost 5 bases and the V segment lost 7 bases, leaving 16 bases of the junction unmatched. CDR3 nucleotide sequence: TGTGCCAGCATCCGCACCGATACGGGGGGACTGGAGACCCAGTACTTC. This codes for CASIRTDTGGLETQYF.

This clonotype occurred a few times. This chain links TRBV30 with TRBJ2-7; TRBD1 agrees at 8 bases. CDR1 and CDR2 (germline): GTSNPN, SVGIG (reference sequence). The junction had 7 bases not matched to a gene; V was cut back by 5 bases and J by 4 bases. The CDR3 is 13 residues long. The CDR3 bases are TGTGCCTGGGCCACCAGGGGGCCGTACGAGCAGTACTTC. Protein product: CAWATRGPYEQYF.

This clonotype rates as large. This chain uses TRBV4-3 with TRBJ1-6, with D tentatively TRBD1 (6 bases). Germline CDR1 is LGHNA and CDR2 is YSLEER. The CDR3 spans 14 residues. The V end lost 6 bases, the J end lost 10 bases, and 16 bases lay between the germline ends. The CDR3 nucleotides read TGCGCCAGCAGTGAGGCGAGACAGGTGTCACCCCTCCACTTT. This encodes CASSEARQVSPLHF.

This clonotype is medium-sized within its sample. The chain links TRBV4-1 to TRBJ1-1, with D uncertain. Trimming removed 4 bases from V and 1 base from J, with 13 bases in between. CDR1 is MGHRA and CDR2 is YSYEKL in the germline V gene. The CDR3 covers 15 residues. CDR3 sequence: CASSPRGLRNTEAFF. In nucleotides, the CDR3 is TGCGCCAGCAGCCCGAGAGGGCTACGGAACACTGAAGCTTTCTTT.

Sample share makes this clonotype large. The chain links TRBV12-3 or TRBV12-4 to TRBJ1-1; D perhaps matches TRBD1 (6 bases). There are 16 residues in the CDR3. Trimming removed 0 bases at V and 1 base at J, with 12 bases between. The CDR3 spells CASSLAPEGENTEAFF. In DNA, the CDR3 is TGTGCCAGCAGTTTAGCCCCTGAGGGGGAGAACACTGAAGCTTTCTTT.

This clonotype is medium-sized in the sample. This chain connects TRBV2 to TRBJ1-1, with 10 bases that match TRBD1. Germline assignment: CDR1 SNHLY and CDR2 FYNNEI. CDR3 length: 14 amino acids. V lost 6 bases and J lost 2; bases outside the gene matches: 3. For the CDR3, the DNA is TGTGCCAGCAGAGGACAGGGGGGAAACACTGAAGCTTTCTTT. This sequence encodes CASRGQGGNTEAFF.

Comments on this clonotype: A much larger clonotype is one base distant, so this may be a read error. This chain joins TRBV7-2 and TRBJ1-1; no clear D gene. From germline, CDR1 is SGHTA and CDR2 FQGNSA. V was trimmed by 3 bases and J by 11 bases, leaving 13 bases between them. The CDR3 covers 12 residues. CDR3 in amino acids: CASSLPETVAFF. The DNA of the CDR3 is TGTGCCAGCAGCTTGCCCGAAACGGTGGCTTTCTTT.

To note about this clonotype: This may arise from a read error, as a much more abundant clone is one base away. The genes are TRBV29-1 and TRBJ2-5; 8 bases match TRBD2. Looked up from germline, CDR1 is SQVTM and CDR2 is ANQGSEA. J lost 5 bases, V lost 8 bases, and 7 bases had no gene match. This CDR3 contains 12 residues. In DNA form, the CDR3 reads TGCAGCTTCCTCGGGGGGGAGGAGACCCAGTACTTC. Protein: CSFLGGEETQYF.

This clonotype showed up just once. The junction differs from germline at one of its ends, possibly a read error. V and J are TRBV4-1 and TRBJ2-2; possible D gene TRBD2, 7 bases. The CDR3 spans 14 residues. From germline, CDR1 is MGHRA and CDR2 YSYEKL. CDR3 sequence: CASSQDQDTGGLPF. CDR3 bases: TGCGCCAGCAGCCAAGATCAGGACACCGGGGGGCTGCCTTTT.

As for this clonotype: A much larger clone differs from this one at a single base, so this may be a read error. This rearrangement joins TRBV7-2 to TRBJ2-2; the D gene is possibly TRBD2 (5 bases). Germline V gene lookup returns CDR1 SGHTA and CDR2 FQGNSA. This CDR3 contains 14 residues. The DNA of the CDR3 is TGTGCCAGCAGCCCCTCGTTAACGGCCGGGGAGCCGTTTTTT. Residues: CASSPSLTAGEPFF.

This clonotype was seen more than once but under ten times. Possible read error: a much larger clone is one base away. V is TRBV20-1 and J is TRBJ2-7, with 7 nucleotides matching TRBD2. V trimming: 5 bases; J trimming: 2 bases; junction bases outside the gene matches: 9. CDR1 DFQATT and CDR2 SNEGSKA come from the germline V gene (reference sequence). The CDR3 spans 14 residues. In DNA form, the CDR3 reads TGCAGTGCTTTTAGCGGGTGCCCCACCTACGAGCAGTACTTC. Translation: CSAFSGCPTYEQYF.

In its sample, this clonotype is medium-sized. This chain connects TRBV4-3 to TRBJ1-4; the D is unclear. This CDR3 contains 14 residues. Germline CDR1 reads LGHNA; CDR2 reads YSLEER. V was pared by 0 bases and J by 5 bases, with 7 bases between. The CDR3 reads CASSQEIRNEKLFF. The CDR3, as DNA: TGCGCCAGCAGCCAAGAAATCCGGAATGAAAAACTGTTTTTT.

Within the sample, this clonotype is medium-sized. The chain is built from TRBV6-2 or TRBV6-3 and TRBJ2-5; TRBD1 matches 8 bases. The length of the CDR3 is 13 residues. The trim removed 2 bases at V and 5 bases at J, leaving 1 base unmatched. From germline, CDR1 is MNHEY and CDR2 SVGEGT. The CDR3 region has the DNA TGTGCCAGCAGTTACCGGGACAGGGAGACCCAGTACTTC. Encoded protein: CASSYRDRETQYF.

Points on this clonotype: Possible read error: a much larger clone is one base away. The CDR3 end shows no conserved phenylalanine or tryptophan, and so a read error is likely. The rearrangement uses TRBV29-1 and TRBJ2-7; TRBD1 matches at 8 bases. The CDR3 length is 14 residues. V gave up 6 bases and J gave up 2 bases; unmatched junction bases: 9. The V gene's germline CDR1 is SQVTM and CDR2 ANQGSEA. The CDR3 spells CSVTDRETPYEQYL. Written as DNA, the CDR3 is TGCAGCGTCACGGACAGGGAGACTCCCTACGAGCAGTACCTC.

The chain has TRBV15 and TRBJ1-5; D unclear. CDR1 and CDR2 (germline): LNHNV, YYDKDF (reference sequence). Trimming removed 8 bases from V and 16 bases from J, with 30 bases in between. CDR3 size: 15 residues. As DNA, the CDR3 is TGTGCCACCTCCCGAGGACGTTCAGGCAATCAGCCCCGACATTTT. Residues: CATSRGRSGNQPRHF.

This clonotype is medium-sized within its sample. DNA for the CDR3: TGTGCCAGCAGTTTATCGACAGGGTTAGCCTATGGCTACACCTTC. It yields the protein CASSLSTGLAYGYTF. This sequence joins TRBV27 and TRBJ1-2; 7 bases fit TRBD1. Per germline, CDR1 MNHEY and CDR2 SMNVEV (reference sequence). The CDR3 loop spans 15 amino acids. Trimming at V came to 0 bases and at J to 4 bases, leaving 5 bases not matched to a gene.

The chain couples TRBV20-1 to TRBJ2-3; no clear D gene. Per germline, CDR1 DFQATT and CDR2 SNEGSKA (reference sequence). Trimming took 3 bases from V and 2 from J, leaving 6 bases between them. The CDR3 has 12 amino acids. For the CDR3, the DNA is TGCAGTGCTAGGGCAGCCACAGATACGCAGTATTTT. This sequence encodes CSARAATDTQYF.

At least ten counts were recorded for this clonotype. The chain uses TRBV9 and TRBJ2-1; 10 bases line up with TRBD1. Germline V gene lookup returns CDR1 SGDLS and CDR2 YYNGEE. V dropped 4 bases and J dropped 4; count of bases not matched to a gene: 5. The CDR3 is 15 residues long. The CDR3 is CASSWGQGQYNEQFF. In DNA form, the CDR3 reads TGTGCCAGCAGCTGGGGACAGGGGCAATACAATGAGCAGTTCTTC.